This T cell receptor (beta chain) was found in a study of blood T cells in healthy people across ages. Study-level information: When template switching was applied, about one barcoded beta molecule was captured per two T cells.

For the second PCR, which ran for roughly 7 to 11 cycles, a sample-barcoded 5' primer and a J-beta primer mix were used. Each CDR3 protein gets one entry after TCRdb re-called the 5' RACE reads with MiXCR. Of roughly 800,000 distinct CDR3 sequences in the sample, roughly 25% were seen once. Germline trimming cut 5 bases from V and 5 bases from J; bases unmatched to any gene: 8. The CDR3 has 15 amino acids. Germline CDR1 reads SGHTA; CDR2 reads FQGNSA. These data were also filed under a second study, of T cells of mothers and their children. Turning to that study: Reads obtained per mother exceeded 9 million TCR beta CDR3 reads, with a few million obtained per child. Slightly higher but non-significant overlap marked related mother-child pairs versus unrelated pairs.

The TCR originated in a boy aged 10-17 years in good health. Sequencing input: blood. The gene calls are TRBV7-2 and TRBJ1-4; 7 bases line up with TRBD1. CDR3 DNA sequence: TGTGCCAGCAGCCGTCAGACAGGGATGAATGAAAAACTGTTTTTT. Amino acid sequence: CASSRQTGMNEKLFF.